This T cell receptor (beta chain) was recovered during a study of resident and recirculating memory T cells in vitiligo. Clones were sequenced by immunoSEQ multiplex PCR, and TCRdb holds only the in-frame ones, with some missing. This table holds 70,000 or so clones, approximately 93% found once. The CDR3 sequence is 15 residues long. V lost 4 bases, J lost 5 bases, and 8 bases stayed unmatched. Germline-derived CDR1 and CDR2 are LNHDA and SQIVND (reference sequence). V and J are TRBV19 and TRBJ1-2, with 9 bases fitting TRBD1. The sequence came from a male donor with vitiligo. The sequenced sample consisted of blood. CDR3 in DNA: TGTGCCAGTAGTACGCCGGGACAGGGCCCTTATGGCTACACCTTC. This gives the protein CASSTPGQGPYGYTF.